This TCR beta chain stems from a study of T cells in Graves' hyperthyroidism and ophthalmopathy. This CDR3 has 11 amino acids. Germline CDR1 MNHNS, CDR2 SASEGT. Amplification targeted TCR beta CDR3 regions from RNA transcripts. Researchers ran a first-round RT-PCR on the TCR CDR3 using the HTBI primer set. TCRdb re-derived calls from the multiplex PCR reads in MiXCR, one entry per CDR3 protein. The table records about 380,000 distinct CDR3 sequences, 18% of them present only once. Study results and caveats: Ophthalmopathy prediction by the model preceded onset by a median roughly 6 months. A 13 V-J model separated ophthalmopathy from stable hyperthyroidism.

This clonotype was counted many times. Its antigen is not known. The V call is TRBV6-1, the J call TRBJ2-7, with D uncertain. Source material: blood. The clonotype comes from a man between 18 and 29 years old with Graves' ophthalmopathy. For the CDR3, the DNA is TGTGTGGTCGAACCCTCCTACGAGCAGTACTTC. It encodes CVVEPSYEQYF.